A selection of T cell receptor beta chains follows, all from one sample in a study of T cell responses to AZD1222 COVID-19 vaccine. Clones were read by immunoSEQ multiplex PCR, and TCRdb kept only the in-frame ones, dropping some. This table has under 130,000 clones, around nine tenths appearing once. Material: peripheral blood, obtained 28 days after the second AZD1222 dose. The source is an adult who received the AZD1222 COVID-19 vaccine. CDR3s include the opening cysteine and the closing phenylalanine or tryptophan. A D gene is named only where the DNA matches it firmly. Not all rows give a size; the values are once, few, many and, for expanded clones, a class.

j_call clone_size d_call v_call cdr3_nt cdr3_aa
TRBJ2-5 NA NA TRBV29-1 TGCAGCGTTCGTGCGGATGGCCCCGAGACCCAGTACTTC CSVRADGPETQYF
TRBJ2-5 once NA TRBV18 TGTGCCAGCTCACTTAAGTACCAAGAGACCCAGTACTTC CASSLKYQETQYF
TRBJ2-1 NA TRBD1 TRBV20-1 TGCAGTGCTAGTTACGGGACAGGGGATGAGAATGAGCAGTTCTTC CSASYGTGDENEQFF
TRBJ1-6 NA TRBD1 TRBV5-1 TGCGCCAGCAGCATAACCGGGACAGTGAGAAATTCACCCCTCCACTTT CASSITGTVRNSPLHF
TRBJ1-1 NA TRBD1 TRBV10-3 TGTGCCATCAGTGAAGGCCAGGGGGCGAGTGGGCTGTTCTCGGCTGAAGCTTTCTTT CAISEGQGASGLFSAEAFF
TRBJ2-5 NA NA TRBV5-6 TGTGCCAGCAGCTTTGGAGGTCAGAGGGCCCAAGAGACCCAGTACTTC CASSFGGQRAQETQYF
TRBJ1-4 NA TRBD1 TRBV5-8 TGTGCCAGCAGGGCAAGGACAGGGGGACTGTTCGAACTGTTTTTT CASRARTGGLFELFF
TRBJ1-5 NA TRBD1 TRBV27 TGTGCCAGCAGTACATACGGGACAGGGGTCGGCAATCAGCCCCAGCATTTT CASSTYGTGVGNQPQHF
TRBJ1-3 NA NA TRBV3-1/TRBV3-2 TGTGCCAGCACTCAAGGGAGAGGAAACACCATATATTTT CASTQGRGNTIYF
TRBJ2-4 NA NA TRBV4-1 TGCGCCGGAGGAAGTCCCGCGGCCAAAAACATTCAGTACTTC CAGGSPAAKNIQYF
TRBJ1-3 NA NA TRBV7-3 TGTGCCAGCAGCTTACACGGGAGCTCTGGAAACACCATATATTTT CASSLHGSSGNTIYF